Listed here is a single T cell receptor (beta chain). Negative isolation yielded CD8+ and CD4+ T cells; FACS enriched TEMRA cells. V shed 4 bases, J shed 4 bases, and the junction held 7 bases outside the gene matches. The germline V gene has CDR1 MNHEY and CDR2 SMNVEV (reference sequence). CDR3 length equals 16 residues. Reverse transcription of about 0.45 to 1 ug RNA used random hexamers. The CDR3 of TCR beta was amplified by immunoSEQ multiplex PCR across 54 Vbeta and 13 Jbeta. One entry per CDR3 protein results from TCRdb running MiXCR on the immunoSEQ multiplex PCR reads. Of hundreds of thousands of distinct CDR3 sequences listed, 65% to 90% were seen once; the top ten hold around 0.22%. The data were obtained in a study of CD8 T cells in Susac syndrome.

What was sequenced was CD8+ T cells from PBMCs. The chain links TRBV27 to TRBJ2-1, with 10 bases aligning to TRBD2. The source of this sequence is a human donor with multiple sclerosis. The CDR3 reads CASSSTVAGGYNEQFF. In DNA form, the CDR3 reads TGTGCCAGCAGTTCGACCGTAGCGGGAGGTTACAATGAGCAGTTCTTC.